Following are 3 T cell receptor beta chains from one sample sequenced in a study of T cell responses to AZD1222 COVID-19 vaccine. Produced via immunoSEQ multiplex PCR; TCRdb's table is partial and in-frame only. The sample lists 95,000 to 130,000 clones; 88% were seen once. The starting material was peripheral blood, obtained on day 0 of AZD1222 vaccination. These receptors were collected from an adult in good health.

The chain uses TRBV7-2 and TRBJ2-2; 7 nucleotides line up with TRBD1. Germline CDR1 SGHTA, CDR2 FQGNSA. This CDR3 has 16 amino acids. Trimming cost V 1 base and J 7 bases; bases outside gene matches: 9. Here the CDR3 reads CASSLVDRVKIGELFF. Written as DNA, the CDR3 is TGTGCCAGCAGCTTAGTCGACAGGGTTAAAATCGGGGAGCTGTTTTTT.

V gene TRBV4-2 combines with J gene TRBJ1-4, with 9 bases identical to TRBD1. Germline CDR1 and CDR2: LGHNA and YNFKEQ. V was pared by 0 bases and J by 8 bases, with 10 bases of the junction left unmatched. The CDR3 covers 17 residues. CDR3: CASSQEGGQGGREKLFF. CDR3 sequence (DNA): TGTGCCAGCAGCCAAGAAGGGGGACAGGGCGGTAGGGAAAAACTGTTTTTT.

The chain joins TRBV12-3 or TRBV12-4 to TRBJ2-3; D call uncertain. This CDR3 contains 12 residues. V was pared by 8 bases and J by 11 bases, with 17 bases between. In DNA, the CDR3 is TGTGCCAGCTCGACGGTCACCGTGAGGCAGTATTTT. Its translation is CASSTVTVRQYF.